Following are 30 T cell receptor beta chains from one sample sequenced in a study of CD8+ T cells in alopecia areata. Extracted RNA was reverse transcribed into cDNA, the sequencing template. TCRdb keeps only in-frame clones here, not all; method: immunoSEQ multiplex PCR. The sample lists 130,000 to 150,000 clones; roughly 82% were seen once. Sample treatment: oral pan-JAK inhibitor, 5-10 mg twice daily. Sequenced here: CD8+ T cells sorted from blood, sampled at week 4, from a patient treated with tofacitinib. These TCRs come from a human donor with alopecia areata.

V usage is TRBV11-2 and J usage is TRBJ2-1; 7 bases fit TRBD1. CDR1 is SGHAT and CDR2 is FQNNGV in the germline V gene. V gave up 3 bases and J gave up 8 bases; unmatched junction bases: 4. This CDR3 has 13 amino acids. For the CDR3, the DNA is TGTGCCAGCAGCTTCGGCACAGGGGATGAGCAGTTCTTC. Protein sequence: CASSFGTGDEQFF. Full variable domain (remainder filled in from reference TRBV11-2 and TRBJ2-1): EAGVAQSPRYKIIEKRQSVAFWCNPISGHATLYWYQQILGQGPKLLIQFQNNGVVDDSQLPKDRFSAERLKGVDSTLKIQPAKLEDSAVYLCASSFGTGDEQFFGPGTRLTVL.

For the CDR3, the DNA is TGCGCCAGCAGCCCGGGCGGGACTAACTATGGCTACACCTTC. This translates into CASSPGGTNYGYTF. The rearrangement links TRBV4-1 to TRBJ1-2; no definite D call. CDR3 size: 14 residues. With 4 bases removed from V and 0 bases from J, the gap between germline ends came to 9 bases. Germline V lookup: CDR1 MGHRA, CDR2 YSYEKL.

This chain uses TRBV11-2 with TRBJ2-3, with D maybe TRBD2 (5 bases). The CDR3 is made up of 13 amino acids. Germline loops: CDR1 SGHAT, CDR2 FQNNGV. The ends were cut back, 4 bases at V and 0 bases at J, with 5 bases in the middle. CDR3 nucleotides: TGTGCCAGCAGCTGGGAGAGCACAGATACGCAGTATTTT. Translation: CASSWESTDTQYF.

This chain joins TRBV29-1 and TRBJ2-5; D unclear. V was shortened by 5 bases and J by 4 bases, with 20 bases between the two germline ends. This CDR3 is built from 15 residues. Per germline, CDR1 SQVTM and CDR2 ANQGSEA. The CDR3 DNA follows: TGCAGCGTTATGGTACGCAGCCGAGAACTAGAGACCCAGTACTTC. It is translated as CSVMVRSRELETQYF. Full variable domain (missing parts from reference TRBV29-1 and TRBJ2-5): SAVISQKPSRDICQRGTSLTIQCQVDSQVTMMFWYRQQPGQSLTLIATANQGSEATYESGFVIDKFPISRPNLTFSTLTVSNMSPEDSSIYLCSVMVRSRELETQYFGPGTRLLVL.

The chain joins TRBV29-1 to TRBJ2-3, with D possibly being TRBD1 (5 bases). Germline loops: CDR1 SQVTM, CDR2 ANQGSEA. V shed 5 bases and J shed 2 bases, with 14 bases lying between them. This CDR3 has 14 amino acids. Written as DNA, the CDR3 is TGCAGCGTTCCCGACAGCTTTCTCACAGATACGCAGTATTTT. Amino acids: CSVPDSFLTDTQYF.

This chain links TRBV29-1 with TRBJ2-1, with 10 bases lining up with TRBD2. The V gene's germline CDR1 is SQVTM and CDR2 ANQGSEA. The CDR3 covers 14 residues. V shed 6 bases and J 9 bases; nucleotides not matched to a gene: 11. The CDR3 loop reads CSVLPGLARIEQFF. The CDR3 bases are TGCAGCGTCCTACCGGGACTAGCGCGTATTGAGCAGTTCTTC.

V usage is TRBV2 and J usage is TRBJ1-2, with D hard to call. This CDR3 region has 13 residues. Trimming stripped 3 bases from V and 8 bases from J, with 13 bases between. Germline loops: CDR1 SNHLY, CDR2 FYNNEI. The CDR3 spells CASSDLWSEGYTF. As DNA, the CDR3 is TGTGCCAGCAGTGATTTATGGTCGGAGGGCTACACCTTC. Full variable domain (outside the CDR3, taken from reference TRBV2 and TRBJ1-2): EPEVTQTPSHQVTQMGQEVILRCVPISNHLYFYWYRQILGQKVEFLVSFYNNEISEKSEIFDDQFSVERPDGSNFTLKIRSTKLEDSAMYFCASSDLWSEGYTFGSGTRLTVV.

This chain joins TRBV29-1 and TRBJ2-5, with 8 bases matching TRBD2. The germline gives CDR1 SQVTM, CDR2 ANQGSEA. CDR3 length: 13 residues. J lost 2 bases, V lost 5 bases, and 4 bases had no gene match. CDR3 sequence reads: CSVYLAGQETQYF. The CDR3 DNA reads as TGCAGCGTTTACTTAGCGGGGCAAGAGACCCAGTACTTC.

This chain connects TRBV27 to TRBJ1-5, with TRBD1 as a possible D gene (5 bases). The CDR3 runs to 13 residues. V was pared by 6 bases and J by 3 bases, with 9 bases between. Germline lookup yields CDR1 MNHEY and CDR2 SMNVEV (reference sequence). CDR3 in amino acids: CASSFRANQPQHF. CDR3 DNA sequence: TGTGCCAGCAGCTTCAGGGCCAATCAGCCCCAGCATTTT.

The J gene is TRBJ1-1, the V gene TRBV7-9, with D perhaps matching TRBD1 (5 bases). V lost 6 bases and J lost 6, with 14 bases in between. Germline CDR1 SEHNR, CDR2 FQNEAQ (reference sequence). The CDR3 loop spans 13 amino acids. DNA of the CDR3: TGTGCCAGCAGGGACCGGGGCTCCCCTGAAGCTTTCTTT. Residues: CASRDRGSPEAFF.

V usage is TRBV6-5 and J usage is TRBJ2-5; TRBD2 matches 7 bases. The V and J ends lost 3 bases and 3 bases, in that order; junction bases with no gene match: 7. CDR3 length equals 15 residues. Germline V lookup: CDR1 MNHEY, CDR2 SVGAGI. The CDR3 DNA is TGTGCCAGCAGTTATAGGACTAGTGGGAAAGAGACCCAGTACTTC. Amino acid sequence: CASSYRTSGKETQYF.

The sample holds many counts of this clone. J is TRBJ2-1 and V is TRBV7-9; 8 bases are a match to TRBD2. CDR1 and CDR2 (germline): SEHNR, FQNEAQ (reference sequence). This CDR3 has 16 residues. V shed 8 bases and J 4 bases; nucleotides not matched to a gene: 13. The CDR3 DNA sequence: TGTGCCAGCTTTAATTTGGAAGGCGGGGGGTACAATGAGCAGTTCTTC. Encoded protein: CASFNLEGGGYNEQFF.

The rearrangement links TRBV19 to TRBJ2-1, with 9 nucleotides matching TRBD2. The CDR3 is 14 amino acids. The V gene end was trimmed by 7 bases and the J gene end by 6 bases; junction bases not matched to a gene: 7. Germline CDR1 LNHDA, CDR2 SQIVND (reference sequence). The CDR3 nucleotides read TGTGCCAGTAAGGTTAGCGGGGGACTCAATGAGCAGTTCTTC. This encodes CASKVSGGLNEQFF.

V usage is TRBV27 and J usage is TRBJ2-1; 9 positions agree with TRBD1. Per the germline V gene, CDR1 is MNHEY and CDR2 is SMNVEV (reference sequence). CDR3 length: 16 amino acids. The trim removed 5 bases at V and 8 bases at J, leaving 13 bases unmatched. CDR3 amino acids: CASSLGQGQGTHEQFF. The CDR3 nucleotides read TGTGCCAGCAGTCTGGGACAGGGACAAGGTACCCATGAGCAGTTCTTC.

This chain joins TRBV18 and TRBJ1-1; 7 bases fit TRBD1. The CDR3 is made up of 18 amino acids. In germline, CDR1 is KGHSH, CDR2 LQKENI. Unmatched junction bases numbered 12, after V lost 2 bases and J lost 0 bases. The CDR3 here is CASSPSVLEGALNTEAFF. In DNA form, the CDR3 reads TGTGCCAGCTCACCATCGGTCCTCGAGGGGGCCTTGAACACTGAAGCTTTCTTT. Variable domain in full (rest from reference TRBV18 and TRBJ1-1): NAGVMQNPRHLVRRRGQEARLRCSPMKGHSHVYWYRQLPEEGLKFMVYLQKENIIDESGMPKERFSAEFPKEGPSILRIQQVVRGDSAAYFCASSPSVLEGALNTEAFFGQGTRLTVV.

The V call is TRBV7-8, the J call TRBJ1-1; 8 positions agree with TRBD1. CDR3 length: 15 residues. Trimming removed 0 bases from V and 5 bases from J; junction bases left unmatched: 5. Germline V CDR1 and CDR2: SGHVS, FQNEAQ. The CDR3 coding sequence is TGTGCCAGCAGCTTAGCCGACAGGGGATGGACTGAAGCTTTCTTT. Amino acids: CASSLADRGWTEAFF.

The chain recombines TRBV5-1 with TRBJ2-5; TRBD2 matches at 10 bases. This CDR3 has 17 residues. Germline V lookup: CDR1 SGHRS, CDR2 YFSETQ. V was pared by 4 bases and J by 1 base, with 10 bases of the junction left unmatched. In DNA, the CDR3 is TGCGCCAGCAGCCACATTTCTAGCGGGGGCCTCCAAGAGACCCAGTACTTC. This encodes CASSHISSGGLQETQYF.

This clone has a single count. This rearrangement joins TRBV5-1 to TRBJ2-2; the match to TRBD2 covers 7 bases. Per the germline V gene, CDR1 is SGHRS and CDR2 is YFSETQ. The CDR3 length is 14 residues. V gave up 0 bases and J gave up 9 bases; unmatched junction bases: 5. The CDR3: CASSLDWTRWELFF. The CDR3 DNA is TGCGCCAGCAGCTTGGATTGGACTAGGTGGGAGCTGTTTTTT.

The J gene is TRBJ2-3, the V gene TRBV6-1; TRBD1 agrees at 7 bases. This CDR3 contains 15 residues. Germline V gene sequence: CDR1 MNHNS, CDR2 SASEGT. Trimming removed 11 bases from V and 2 bases from J; junction bases left unmatched: 13. The CDR3 DNA follows: TGTGCCGTTGGGACAGCTTACGATTTCACAGATACGCAGTATTTT. Protein: CAVGTAYDFTDTQYF.

The CDR3 DNA reads TGCGCCAGCAGTATCTTTGGGGGGTTTGGAGCGGATGAGCAGTTCTTC. Its protein product is CASSIFGGFGADEQFF. The chain links TRBV5-1 to TRBJ2-1, with a tentative D call TRBD2 (6 bases). This CDR3 comprises 16 residues. V was cut by 5 bases and J by 8 bases, with 23 bases left in between. CDR1 is SGHRS, CDR2 YFSETQ, per germline. Full variable domain (outside the CDR3, taken from reference TRBV5-1 and TRBJ2-1): KAGVTQTPRYLIKTRGQQVTLSCSPISGHRSVSWYQQTPGQGLQFLFEYFSETQRNKGNFPGRFSGRQFSNSRSEMNVSTLELGDSALYLCASSIFGGFGADEQFFGPGTRLTVL.

In DNA form, the CDR3 reads TGTGCCAGCAGCTTCCTGAGCTCCTCCTACGAGCAGTACTTC. Its translation is CASSFLSSSYEQYF. This chain links TRBV7-2 with TRBJ2-7; D unclear. V lost 3 bases to trimming and J lost 0 bases, with 9 bases between them. The CDR3 contains 14 residues. Looked up from germline, CDR1 is SGHTA and CDR2 is FQGNSA.

The chain couples TRBV2 to TRBJ2-6, with a weak D call TRBD2 (6 bases). Between the trimmed V and J ends, which lost 3 bases and 2 bases, there was a span of 14 bases. Germline CDR1 and CDR2: SNHLY and FYNNEI. The CDR3 has 17 amino acids. The CDR3 sequence: CASSEEGPIAGANVLTF. DNA for the CDR3: TGTGCCAGCAGTGAGGAGGGGCCCATAGCTGGGGCCAACGTCCTGACTTTC.

J is TRBJ2-3 and V is TRBV4-1; 9 bases are shared with TRBD1. The V and J ends lost 3 bases and 5 bases, in that order; junction bases with no gene match: 12. The CDR3 sequence is 17 residues long. Germline values: CDR1 MGHRA, CDR2 YSYEKL. CDR3 protein: CASSQGPTGGGVDTQYF. CDR3 nucleotides: TGCGCCAGCAGCCAGGGCCCTACAGGGGGCGGAGTAGATACGCAGTATTTT.

The V gene is TRBV6-5, the J gene TRBJ1-6; D unresolved. With 2 bases removed from V and 6 bases from J, the gap between germline ends came to 5 bases. The germline gives CDR1 MNHEY, CDR2 SVGAGI. The CDR3 loop spans 13 amino acids. The CDR3 nucleotides are TGTGCCAGCAGTTACGCTCTTAATTCACCCCTCCACTTT. It is translated as CASSYALNSPLHF.

The CDR3 is CASSRDGINEKLFF. CDR3 nucleotide sequence: TGTGCCAGCAGCAGGGACGGCATTAATGAAAAACTGTTTTTT. The rearrangement joins TRBV7-9 to TRBJ1-4, with D perhaps TRBD1 (5 bases). The germline V and J ends were trimmed by 5 bases and 4 bases, with 11 bases remaining between them. This CDR3 contains 14 residues. Germline V CDR1 and CDR2: SEHNR, FQNEAQ (reference sequence).

The rearrangement joins TRBV27 to TRBJ2-7; 11 positions match TRBD1. Germline V gene data show CDR1 as MNHEY and CDR2 as SMNVEV (reference sequence). Trimming at V came to 4 bases and at J to 6 bases, leaving 8 bases not matched to a gene. CDR3 size: 15 residues. The CDR3 reads CASSWTGGEVAEQYF. In DNA form, the CDR3 reads TGTGCCAGCAGTTGGACAGGGGGCGAGGTCGCCGAGCAGTACTTC.

This clone was seen a few times. This CDR3 is CASSSNQGSEQYF. The CDR3 DNA is TGTGCCAGCAGCTCGAACCAAGGATCCGAGCAGTACTTC. The chain recombines TRBV5-6 with TRBJ2-7; D is undetermined. CDR1 and CDR2 (germline): SGHDT, YYEEEE. This CDR3 contains 13 residues. V was trimmed by 3 bases and J by 6 bases, leaving 13 bases between them.

The chain recombines TRBV29-1 with TRBJ2-3; D is undetermined. V was shortened by 1 base and J by 6 bases, with 14 bases between the two germline ends. The CDR3 runs 14 residues. The germline V gene has CDR1 SQVTM and CDR2 ANQGSEA. This chain's CDR3 is CSVEGVQLEDTQYF. CDR3 DNA: TGCAGCGTTGAAGGAGTCCAATTAGAGGATACGCAGTATTTT.

The rearrangement links TRBV18 to TRBJ2-5; either TRBD1 or TRBD2 may supply D (7 bases each). The germline V and J ends were trimmed by 4 bases and 3 bases, with 21 bases remaining between them. The CDR3 contains 17 residues. Germline V gene lookup returns CDR1 KGHSH and CDR2 LQKENI. CDR3 sequence (DNA): TGTGCCAGCTCACTACGTCTAGCGGTAGGGACAGAAGAGACCCAGTACTTC. Its translation is CASSLRLAVGTEETQYF.

The V call is TRBV29-1, the J call TRBJ1-2; 7 nucleotides align to TRBD1. Looked up from germline, CDR1 is SQVTM and CDR2 is ANQGSEA. Trimming cost V 5 bases and J 2 bases; bases outside gene matches: 2. The CDR3 sequence is 12 residues long. CDR3 amino acids: CSVTTGNYGYTF. The CDR3 DNA reads as TGCAGCGTTACGACAGGGAACTATGGCTACACCTTC.